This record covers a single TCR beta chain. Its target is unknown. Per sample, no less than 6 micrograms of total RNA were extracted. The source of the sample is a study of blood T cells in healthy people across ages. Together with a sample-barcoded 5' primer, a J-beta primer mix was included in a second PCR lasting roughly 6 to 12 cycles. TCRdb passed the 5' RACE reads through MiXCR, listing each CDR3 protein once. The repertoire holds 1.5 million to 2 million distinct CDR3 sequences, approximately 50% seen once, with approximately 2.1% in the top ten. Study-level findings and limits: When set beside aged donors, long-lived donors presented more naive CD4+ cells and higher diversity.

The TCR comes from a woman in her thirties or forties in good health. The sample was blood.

CDR3 sequence reads: CAISELSGGEQYF. Here the CDR3 DNA reads TGTGCCATCAGTGAGTTATCAGGCGGGGAGCAGTACTTC. V is TRBV10-3 and J is TRBJ2-5, with D maybe TRBD2 (6 bases). Between the trimmed V and J ends, which lost 1 base and 11 bases, there was a span of 14 bases. This CDR3 spans 13 amino acids. Germline V CDR1 and CDR2: ENHRY, SYGVKD.